This TCR beta chain was obtained from a study of control samples from healthy donors and cancer patients. Repertoires were generated with immunoSEQ multiplex PCR, while TCRdb's copy carries only in-frame clones and drops some. Among over 100,000 clones listed, around nine tenths were seen once. The TCR comes from a human donor in good health. The donor label of this sample is uncertain. The sample consisted of blood.

CDR3: CASSLGRSGELFF. The CDR3 DNA sequence: TGTGCCAGCAGCCTAGGGAGGTCCGGGGAGCTGTTTTTT. This chain uses TRBV3-1 (or the pseudogene TRBV3-2) with TRBJ2-2; a weak D match, TRBD2 (6 bases). Trimming took off 4 bases at V and 6 bases at J, with 9 bases between the two ends. Germline CDR1 is LGHDT and CDR2 is YNNKEL (reference sequence). CDR3 size: 13 residues.